This T cell receptor beta chain was retrieved from a study of T cells after yellow fever vaccination. Study summary: Preparing low-cell-number fractions relied on SMART-Seq v4 Ultra Low Input.

This clonotype was recorded many times. Its antigen remains unknown. Study-level results: Contamination by abundant bulk-population clonotypes could be present in FACS-sorted repertoires.

V lost 5 bases and J 7 bases, leaving 9 bases between the germline ends. CDR1 is SGHTA, CDR2 FQGNSA, per germline. The CDR3 is made up of 12 amino acids. Template switching with 5'RACE generated the TCR cDNA and added a universal primer site and UMIs. TCRdb reprocessed the 5' RACE reads with MiXCR, giving one entry per CDR3 protein. This sample carries around 310,000 distinct CDR3 sequences, around 4.3% of them seen once, and the ten largest clones take approximately 20%. This clonotype was obtained from a man between 18 and 29 years old who received the YFV17D yellow fever vaccine. The source was PBMCs, collected 15 days after the yellow fever booster vaccination. J is TRBJ2-1 and V is TRBV7-2; no clear D. The CDR3 region is CASSPQENEQFF. As DNA, the CDR3 is TGTGCCAGCAGCCCGCAGGAGAATGAGCAGTTCTTC.